Presented here are 19 T cell receptor beta chains from one specimen sequenced in a study of early T cells in non-severe SARS-CoV-2 infection. Each CDR3 protein is one row after TCRdb ran MiXCR on the 5' RACE reads. In the table there are 75,000 to 100,000 distinct CDR3 sequences, approximately 15% of which are singletons. Sequencing was carried out using whole blood. The origin of the receptors is an adult who was a healthcare worker with PCR-confirmed SARS-CoV-2 infection or an uninfected control (not recorded which).

Details on this clonotype: One junction end does not reproduce the germline sequence, and a read error may be involved. CDR3 in DNA: TGCAGTGCTAATACCCGGACAGTAGGGAACGCTGAAGCTTTCTTT. Translation: CSANTRTVGNAEAFF. V gene TRBV20-1 combines with J gene TRBJ1-1; D may be TRBD1 (6 bases). CDR3 length: 15 amino acids. CDR1 DFQATT and CDR2 SNEGSKA come from the germline V gene (reference sequence).

This clonotype was seen a handful of times. The rearrangement joins TRBV11-2 to TRBJ2-7; D possibly corresponds to TRBD2 (6 bases). This CDR3 region has 16 residues. V lost 0 bases and J lost 0, with 12 bases in between. Germline V gene data show CDR1 as SGHAT and CDR2 as FQNNGV. The CDR3 nucleotides are TGTGCCAGCAGCTTAGATCGCGGGGCGAGCTCCTACGAGCAGTACTTC. Its translation is CASSLDRGASSYEQYF.

In DNA form, the CDR3 reads TGTGCCAGCAGCATTACCAGGGACAACCCTTCACCCCTCCACTTT. Translated, it gives CASSITRDNPSPLHF. The chain links TRBV7-2 to TRBJ1-6; D is perhaps TRBD1 (6 bases). In germline, CDR1 is SGHTA, CDR2 FQGNSA. The CDR3 is 15 amino acids. V was clipped by 5 bases and J by 9 bases, with 17 bases between them.

The chain has TRBV6-2 or TRBV6-3 and TRBJ2-2; 8 bases fit TRBD2. Germline lookup yields CDR1 MNHEY and CDR2 SVGEGT. The CDR3 loop spans 16 amino acids. V shed 2 bases, J shed 1 base, and the junction held 3 bases outside the gene matches. CDR3 coding DNA: TGTGCCAGCAGTTACCGGGGGGGCCTGAACACCGGGGAGCTGTTTTTT. Encoded protein: CASSYRGGLNTGELFF.

The chain employs TRBV10-3 and TRBJ1-1, with a possible D match to TRBD1 (5 bases). CDR1 is ENHRY and CDR2 is SYGVKD in the germline V gene. The V end was cut by 4 bases, the J end by 6 bases, with 12 bases between. This CDR3 has 13 amino acids. As DNA, the CDR3 is TGTGCCATCAGTGGCCCTGGGGGGGCTGAAGCTTTCTTT. Translating it yields CAISGPGGAEAFF.

This clonotype was observed a handful of times. This chain's CDR3 is CAWSILAGGPDTQYF. The CDR3 DNA reads TGTGCCTGGAGTATACTAGCGGGAGGGCCAGATACGCAGTATTTT. The chain links TRBV30 to TRBJ2-3; TRBD2 matches 13 bases. The trim removed 2 bases at V and 4 bases at J, leaving 3 bases unmatched. The CDR3 length is 15 residues. Germline V lookup: CDR1 GTSNPN, CDR2 SVGIG (reference sequence).

The chain recombines TRBV4-1 with TRBJ2-2; the D gene could be TRBD1 or TRBD2 (6 bases each). V shed 1 base and J shed 7 bases, with 10 bases lying between them. Germline V gene lookup returns CDR1 MGHRA and CDR2 YSYEKL. The CDR3 is made up of 14 amino acids. CDR3 nucleotide sequence: TGCGCCAGCAGCCAAGCTAAGGGGGGCGGGGAGCTGTTTTTT. Protein sequence: CASSQAKGGGELFF.

This clonotype has just one count. The rearrangement joins TRBV20-1 to TRBJ2-7; 11 bases map to TRBD2. Germline CDR1 and CDR2: DFQATT and SNEGSKA (reference sequence). This CDR3 comprises 15 residues. The junction had 6 bases not matched to a gene; V was cut back by 2 bases and J by 3 bases. CDR3 residues: CSARFPGTSGYEQYF. CDR3 nucleotide sequence: TGCAGTGCTAGATTTCCCGGGACTAGCGGCTACGAGCAGTACTTC.

This clonotype was seen a handful of times. The CDR3 is CASKAENYGYTF. The CDR3 nucleotides read TGTGCCAGCAAGGCCGAAAACTATGGCTACACCTTC. The rearrangement uses TRBV2 and TRBJ1-2; D is undetermined. This CDR3 is 12 amino acids long. CDR1 and CDR2 (germline): SNHLY, FYNNEI. V was trimmed by 7 bases and J by 2 bases, leaving 8 bases between them.

V gene TRBV20-1 combines with J gene TRBJ2-5; no reliable D call. The CDR3 is 18 amino acids. V was clipped by 0 bases and J by 1 base, with 21 bases between them. Per germline, CDR1 DFQATT and CDR2 SNEGSKA (reference sequence). DNA of the CDR3: TGCAGTGCTAGAGACCCCGAATCAACCGGCGGAATCCAAGAGACCCAGTACTTC. This gives the protein CSARDPESTGGIQETQYF.

This clonotype came up many times. CDR3 sequence: CASNGAAVDTEAFF. CDR3 bases: TGTGCCAGCAATGGGGCAGCAGTTGACACTGAAGCTTTCTTT. This chain links TRBV2 with TRBJ1-1; D perhaps matches TRBD1 (5 bases). V lost 7 bases, J lost 3 bases, and 15 bases lay in between. Germline loops: CDR1 SNHLY, CDR2 FYNNEI. This CDR3 is 14 amino acids long.

CDR3 region: CATRAGGPPGNEQFF. The CDR3 bases are TGTGCCACCCGAGCGGGAGGCCCGCCTGGCAATGAGCAGTTCTTC. The J gene is TRBJ2-1, the V gene TRBV27; 9 nucleotides agree with TRBD2. CDR1 is MNHEY, CDR2 SMNVEV, per germline (reference sequence). The CDR3 loop spans 15 amino acids. V shed 10 bases, J shed 6 bases, and the junction held 13 bases outside the gene matches.

This clonotype was detected a few times. The chain combines TRBV5-1 with TRBJ2-1, with D hard to call. V was trimmed by 4 bases and J by 7 bases, leaving 12 bases between them. The CDR3 covers 13 residues. The V gene's germline CDR1 is SGHRS and CDR2 YFSETQ. In DNA, the CDR3 is TGCGCCAGCAGCGGTTCCGTCGGGAATGAGCAGTTCTTC. It codes for CASSGSVGNEQFF.

Note on this clonotype: As the CDR3 is not closed by the conserved phenylalanine or tryptophan, this likely results from a read error. The gene calls are TRBV11-2 and TRBJ2-7; D possibly uses TRBD1 or TRBD2 (6 bases each). V lost 3 bases to trimming and J lost 6 bases, with 15 bases between them. The CDR3 sequence is 14 residues long. Germline CDR1 reads SGHAT; CDR2 reads FQNNGV. CDR3 sequence reads: CASSFTDGGGEQYS. The CDR3 bases are TGTGCCAGCAGCTTCACGGACGGGGGCGGCGAGCAGTACTCC.

There are a few counts of this clonotype. The chain has TRBV27 and TRBJ2-7; tentatively, D is TRBD2 (5 bases). Germline V gene data show CDR1 as MNHEY and CDR2 as SMNVEV (reference sequence). This CDR3 region has 12 residues. The V end was cut by 7 bases, the J end by 10 bases, with 17 bases between. The CDR3 bases are TGTGCCAGCATTGGGAGAGGGTCTTTACAGTACTTC. This translates into CASIGRGSLQYF.

The gene calls are TRBV28 and TRBJ2-7; D ambiguous. CDR1 is MDHEN, CDR2 SYDVKM, per germline. The V gene lost 5 bases and the J gene lost 6 bases, with 11 bases spanning the gap. The CDR3 totals 12 residues. CDR3 DNA sequence: TGTGCCAGCAGTCTAGGCAGCGCCGAGCAGTACTTC. This sequence encodes CASSLGSAEQYF.

In its sample, this clonotype was seen a few times. The chain combines TRBV10-3 with TRBJ2-1; the D gene is possibly TRBD2 (7 bases). Germline V gene lookup returns CDR1 ENHRY and CDR2 SYGVKD. The V end lost 11 bases, the J end lost 7 bases, and 21 bases lay between the germline ends. The CDR3 loop spans 14 amino acids. The CDR3 nucleotides are TGTGCCTCCGAAGGGGGGGCCTCGCAAAATGAGCAGTTCTTC. Its protein product is CASEGGASQNEQFF.

This clonotype was counted a few times. The chain combines TRBV2 with TRBJ1-1; D is possibly TRBD1 (5 bases). V was clipped by 4 bases and J by 8 bases, with 17 bases between them. CDR3 length: 14 residues. CDR1 and CDR2 from the germline V gene are SNHLY and FYNNEI. The CDR3 sequence: CASSANRGSWEAFF. The CDR3 DNA reads as TGTGCCAGCAGTGCAAATAGGGGTAGCTGGGAAGCTTTCTTT. Based on the CDR3 plus reference TRBV2 and TRBJ1-1, the full variable domain is EPEVTQTPSHQVTQMGQEVILRCVPISNHLYFYWYRQILGQKVEFLVSFYNNEISEKSEIFDDQFSVERPDGSNFTLKIRSTKLEDSAMYFCASSANRGSWEAFFGQGTRLTVV.

This clonotype was found a few times. The chain recombines TRBV4-3 with TRBJ1-6, with 7 positions matching TRBD1. Germline assignment: CDR1 LGHNA and CDR2 YSLEER. V lost 4 bases and J lost 9; bases outside the gene matches: 9. The CDR3 consists of 15 residues. In DNA form, the CDR3 reads TGCGCCAGCAGCCGGGCCGACAGGGAAGGTTCACCCCTCCACTTT. Its translation: CASSRADREGSPLHF.